This record covers a single T cell receptor beta chain. What it binds is unknown. Using its own MiXCR run on the RACE reads, TCRdb lists one record per CDR3 protein. This sample has about 260,000 distinct CDR3 sequences; over 8% occur once, and the top ten carry about 2.5%. These data are taken from a study of human T cells and chemical hapten exposure. Study details: Skin on the upper inner arm, around 2 cm by around 2 cm in size, was sensitized with 2% DPC. Alopecia universalis, totalis or areata was present in patients who were mostly female. Study results and caveats: There was no change with DPC sensitization in TCRs above 1 in 1000 frequency.

The time point is: pre-sensitization, week 0. Treatment indicated: therapeutic diphenylcyclopropenone sensitization with weekly scalp DPC. The V gene lost 1 base and the J gene lost 4 bases, with 19 bases spanning the gap. The CDR3 sequence is 17 residues long. Germline V gene data show CDR1 as SGHTA and CDR2 as FQGNSA. The receptor was isolated from a woman aged 40 to 50 with alopecia areata. Some clones in this sample may be carry-over from other donors' samples. The rearrangement joins TRBV7-2 to TRBJ1-2; no definite D call. Sequenced material: whole blood, taken in connection with sensitization to the hapten diphenylcyclopropenone (DPC). The DNA of the CDR3 is TGTGCCAGCAGCTTAGGCGACGTCATAGGGTTGGGCTATGGCTACACCTTC. Its protein is CASSLGDVIGLGYGYTF.